These T cell receptor beta chains were read from a single sample in a study of T cells expressing NK-cell markers. Reanalyzing the 5' RACE reads, TCRdb keeps one entry per CDR3 protein, without DNA. This repertoire includes about 460,000 distinct CDR3 sequences. The sequencing input was blood T cells: a sorted CD56 or NKG2C T cell subset, CD4+ or CD8+ T cells, or bulk PBMC T cells (not recorded which). Every receptor here comes from a woman in her fifties or sixties in good health. Both conserved end residues are part of each CDR3. Each record gives: CDR3 protein, V gene, J gene.

CAIRSEREGHNEQFF	TRBV10-3	TRBJ2-1
CASSLGTAAYEQYF	TRBV9	TRBJ2-7
CASSLPPTYGYTF	TRBV5-1	TRBJ1-2
CASSQGLAGDYGYTF	TRBV4-2	TRBJ1-2
CATRDGTGYGYTF	TRBV24-1	TRBJ1-2
CASSQEVQGAIDTQYF	TRBV14	TRBJ2-3
CASSQDRGGAYTEAFF	TRBV3-1	TRBJ1-1
CASSRLAGGHTGELFF	TRBV3-1	TRBJ2-2
CASSFLGGRHNEQFF	TRBV5-6	TRBJ2-1
CASSRGILYNEQFF	TRBV5-1	TRBJ2-1
CASSPLPGLATEQFF	TRBV4-1	TRBJ2-1
CASRGQGSYGYTF	TRBV2	TRBJ1-2
CASSLYAGSYNEQFF	TRBV28	TRBJ2-1
CASSFRNGDTQYF	TRBV7-2	TRBJ2-3
CASSVQGGSNQPQHF	TRBV4-1	TRBJ1-5
CASSLQRSQETQYF	TRBV5-1	TRBJ2-5
CASSPERGGRELFF	TRBV11-2	TRBJ2-2
CASSLISLSGYQPQHF	TRBV28	TRBJ1-5